The 10 T cell receptor beta chains listed next were all sequenced from one sample in a study of T cell responses to AZD1222 COVID-19 vaccine. Sequencing was performed with immunoSEQ multiplex PCR; in TCRdb, only in-frame clones are kept and a portion is missing. The sample lists tens of thousands of clones; 80% to 90% were seen once. This sample comprised peripheral blood, obtained on day 0 of AZD1222 vaccination. The receptor set was obtained from an adult in good health.

This chain connects TRBV2 to TRBJ2-5; possible D gene TRBD1, 5 bases. The CDR3 loop spans 15 amino acids. Trimming pared 4 bases from V and 5 bases from J, leaving 17 bases between. CDR1 is SNHLY, CDR2 FYNNEI, per germline. The CDR3 loop is CASSVADSPGETQYF. DNA of the CDR3: TGTGCCAGCAGTGTGGCAGACAGCCCAGGCGAGACCCAGTACTTC.

The chain employs TRBV28 and TRBJ1-4, with 8 nucleotides matching TRBD1. CDR3 size: 15 residues. After removal of 5 bases from V and 7 bases from J, the junction contained 9 bases not matched to a gene. Looked up from germline, CDR1 is MDHEN and CDR2 is SYDVKM. The CDR3 nucleotides are TGTGCCAGCAGTCCCCTGGGGACAGGTGGTGAAAAACTGTTTTTT. The encoded protein is CASSPLGTGGEKLFF.

The V gene is TRBV7-2, the J gene TRBJ2-7, with D unresolved. CDR3 length: 15 amino acids. The V gene lost 3 bases and the J gene lost 0 bases, with 12 bases spanning the gap. Germline V gene sequence: CDR1 SGHTA, CDR2 FQGNSA. The CDR3 spells CASSFGPTSSYEQYF. CDR3 bases: TGTGCCAGCAGCTTCGGGCCTACCTCCTCCTACGAGCAGTACTTC.

This chain connects TRBV5-1 to TRBJ2-2, with TRBD1 matching 11 bases. The CDR3 runs to 16 residues. After removal of 2 bases from V and 4 bases from J, the junction contained 4 bases not matched to a gene. Germline V gene lookup returns CDR1 SGHRS and CDR2 YFSETQ. CDR3 in amino acids: CASSFGQGASTGELFF. The CDR3 DNA reads as TGCGCCAGCAGCTTCGGACAGGGGGCGAGCACCGGGGAGCTGTTTTTT.

This clone was seen only a few times. This chain joins TRBV18 and TRBJ1-5; TRBD1 agrees at 8 bases. Germline V lookup: CDR1 KGHSH, CDR2 LQKENI. The V segment lost 4 bases and the J segment 6 bases; nucleotides outside the gene matches: 14. This CDR3 has 17 amino acids. The CDR3 DNA is TGTGCCAGCTCACTGTCTGTCTACCAGGGGGCGGGTCAGCCCCAGCATTTT. It specifies CASSLSVYQGAGQPQHF. The variable domain in full, with the rest retrieved from reference TRBV18 and TRBJ1-5, is NAGVMQNPRHLVRRRGQEARLRCSPMKGHSHVYWYRQLPEEGLKFMVYLQKENIIDESGMPKERFSAEFPKEGPSILRIQQVVRGDSAAYFCASSLSVYQGAGQPQHFGDGTRLSIL.

The chain's CDR3 is CASSQTDLYEQYF. The CDR3 DNA sequence: TGTGCCAGCAGTCAGACAGATCTTTACGAGCAGTACTTC. The chain joins TRBV6-2 or TRBV6-3 to TRBJ2-7; the D gene is possibly TRBD1 (5 bases). Germline V gives CDR1 MNHEY, CDR2 SVGEGT. Trimming pared 5 bases from V and 4 bases from J, leaving 12 bases between. The CDR3 covers 13 residues.

The rearrangement uses TRBV21-1 and TRBJ1-5; whether TRBD1, the table's D call, matches the DNA was not checked. TRBV21-1 is deemed a pseudogene. The CDR3 totals 16 residues. CDR3 bases: TGTGCCAGCAGCAAAGGGACAGGGAGGGCGAATCAGCCCCAGCATTTT. It is translated as CASSKGTGRANQPQHF.

This clone was found once. The gene calls are TRBV15 and TRBJ2-7; D is perhaps TRBD1 or TRBD2 (5 bases each). Trimming pared 4 bases from V and 0 bases from J, leaving 10 bases between. CDR3 length: 14 amino acids. Germline CDR1 reads LNHNV; CDR2 reads YYDKDF (reference sequence). The CDR3 region has the DNA TGTGCCACCAGCACCCGGGACGGCTCCTACGAGCAGTACTTC. Translated, it gives CATSTRDGSYEQYF.

Only a few counts were recorded for this clone. The J gene is TRBJ2-7, the V gene TRBV10-1; the D is unclear. Per germline, CDR1 WNHNN and CDR2 SYGVQD (reference sequence). V shed 2 bases and J shed 3 bases, with 5 bases lying between them. This CDR3 contains 12 residues. The CDR3 spells CASSENSYEQYF. The CDR3 DNA follows: TGCGCCAGCAGTGAGAACAGCTACGAGCAGTACTTC.

CDR3 sequence (DNA): TGCGCCAGCAGCCAACCCCGGGATAGAGGAAATTCACCCCTCCACTTT. This codes for CASSQPRDRGNSPLHF. This chain connects TRBV5-1 to TRBJ1-6; no reliable D call. The CDR3 sequence is 16 residues long. The ends were cut back, 4 bases at V and 7 bases at J, with 18 bases in the middle. CDR1 SGHRS and CDR2 YFSETQ come from the germline V gene.